The present T cell receptor (beta chain) was sequenced within a study of blood T cell repertoires in COVID-19 (dated by TCRdb to 2018 to 2021). For the wider study: The collaborator samples originated in the United States, Italy and Spain and spanned the acute and convalescent phases of COVID-19. The prospective study material was composed of cDNA or gDNA derived from T cells, B-cell-depleted T cells, or PBMCs. Subjects who had been exposed to COVID-19, were actively infected with it, or had recovered from it provided the deeply sampled blood TCRbeta repertoires that made up the dataset. A freely available public database, intended as a resource for researchers studying the immune response to SARS-CoV-2, is where the repertoires were released. The samples were drawn from two sources: the first 160 participants of the ongoing ImmuneRACE study, and 1,254 subjects contributed by 6 global collaborators. Sample metadata almost always included a de-identified subject ID, COVID-19 status, age in years and sex. HLA class I and class II types, where available, came from metadata supplied by the sample provider rather than from assay-based typing.

The CDR1 and CDR2 encoded by the germline V gene are SGHTA and FQGTGA. The CDR3 runs 14 residues from the cysteine to the phenylalanine. The DNA shown is the 42-base CDR3, in frame from base 1. V loses 2 bases of germline sequence and J loses 1 base, and the interval between the two ends is 7 bases. Collaborating institutions collected whole blood in K2EDTA tubes following their own protocols. For TCRbeta analysis, collaborators shipped samples in one of three forms: frozen whole blood, isolated PBMCs, or DNA extracted from either of those sample types. The immunoSEQ Assay, a bias-controlled multiplex PCR, was used to amplify TCRbeta CDR3 regions from genomic DNA. Concerning the study's data processing: The number of nucleated cells in each sample was estimated from the amplification of reference gene primers within the assay. To quantify the absolute abundance of each unique TCRbeta CDR3 rearrangement, sequence reads were collapsed and filtered. For each sample, productive Simpson clonality was calculated by taking the square root of Simpson's diversity index across productive rearrangements. Held by TCRdb, this immuneACCESS table contains in-frame sequences only and omits some clones. Under half of the omission traces to an unresolved V gene where checked; the cause of the rest is unknown. The V and J calls and clone size come from that table; D and trimming were worked out from the DNA. A total of about 44,000 clones appear in this sample, about 85% of them only once. The ten largest clonotypes hold roughly 21% of the sample.

The table lists this clone with a count of one. Its antigen target is currently unknown. One base away there is no much larger clone; base qualities are not given. Results and caveats for the whole study, not just this receptor: The amount of clinical and demographic metadata varied by source and participant and was provided uncurated.

Sequencing was carried out using peripheral blood. The sequence was obtained from a woman aged 80 or older in a cohort sampled during active or convalescent COVID-19. Recombination linked TRBV7-3 to TRBJ2-3, and the D gene may be TRBD2, 5 bases matching. The nucleotide sequence reads as follows: TGTGCCAGCAGCTTAGGGCGGGGCACAGATACGCAGTATTTT. Translated, it reads CASSLGRGTDTQYF. Here the CDR3 is joined to the reference TRBV7-3 and TRBJ2-3 genes, and the full variable domain is: GAGVSQTPSNKVTEKGKYVELRCDPISGHTALYWYRQSLGQGPEFLIYFQGTGAADDSGLPNDRFFAVRPEGSVSTLKIQRTERGDSAVYLCASSLGRGTDTQYFGPGTRLTVL.